This T cell receptor beta chain comes out of a study of blood T cell repertoires in COVID-19. Profiling relied on immunoSEQ multiplex PCR, and the TCRdb table lists in-frame clones only, not all of them. The sample includes approximately 170,000 clones, approximately 87% of them seen just once. The CDR3 sequence is 12 residues long. Germline lookup yields CDR1 LNHDA and CDR2 SQIVND (reference sequence). Trimming removed 10 bases from V and 10 bases from J; junction bases left unmatched: 8. The specimen sequenced was peripheral blood. This chain uses TRBV19 with TRBJ2-1, with TRBD2 matching 9 bases. The source of this sequence is a woman aged 70-85 years with acute or convalescent COVID-19. The CDR3 spells CATRGLAGEQFF. Written as DNA, the CDR3 is TGTGCCACAAGGGGCCTAGCGGGAGAGCAGTTCTTC.